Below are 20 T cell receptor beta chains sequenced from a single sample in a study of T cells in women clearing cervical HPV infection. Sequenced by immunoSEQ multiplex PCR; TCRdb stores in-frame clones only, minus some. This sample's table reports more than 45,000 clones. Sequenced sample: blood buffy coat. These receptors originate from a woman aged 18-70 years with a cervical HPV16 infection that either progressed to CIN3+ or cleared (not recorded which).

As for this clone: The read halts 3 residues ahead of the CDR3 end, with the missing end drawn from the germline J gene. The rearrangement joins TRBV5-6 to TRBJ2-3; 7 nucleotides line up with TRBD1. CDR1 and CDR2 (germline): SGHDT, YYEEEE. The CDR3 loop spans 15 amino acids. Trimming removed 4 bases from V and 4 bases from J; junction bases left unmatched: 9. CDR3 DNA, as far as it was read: TGTGCCAGCAGCCCACGACAGGGCCGGGCAGATACG. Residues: CASSPRQGRADT. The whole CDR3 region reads CASSPRQGRADTQYF.

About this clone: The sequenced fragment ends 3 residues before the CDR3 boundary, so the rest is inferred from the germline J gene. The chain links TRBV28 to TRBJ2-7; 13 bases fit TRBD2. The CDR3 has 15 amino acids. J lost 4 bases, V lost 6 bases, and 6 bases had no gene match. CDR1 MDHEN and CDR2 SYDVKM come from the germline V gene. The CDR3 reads CASSGGTSGIYEQYF. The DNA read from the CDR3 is TGTGCCAGCAGCGGCGGGACTAGCGGGATTTACGAG.

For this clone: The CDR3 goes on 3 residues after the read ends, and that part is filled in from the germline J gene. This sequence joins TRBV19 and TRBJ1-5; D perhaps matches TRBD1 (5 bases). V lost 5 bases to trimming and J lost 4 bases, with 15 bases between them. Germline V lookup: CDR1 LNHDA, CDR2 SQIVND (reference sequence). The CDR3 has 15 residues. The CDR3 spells CASSAKPGLNQPQHF. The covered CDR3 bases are TGTGCCAGTAGTGCGAAGCCGGGACTTAATCAGCCC. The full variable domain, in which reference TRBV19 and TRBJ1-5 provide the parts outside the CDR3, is DGGITQSPKYLFRKEGQNVTLSCEQNLNHDAMYWYRQDPGQGLRLIYYSQIVNDFQKGDIAEGYSVSREKKESFPLTVTSAQKNPTAFYLCASSAKPGLNQPQHFGDGTRLSIL.

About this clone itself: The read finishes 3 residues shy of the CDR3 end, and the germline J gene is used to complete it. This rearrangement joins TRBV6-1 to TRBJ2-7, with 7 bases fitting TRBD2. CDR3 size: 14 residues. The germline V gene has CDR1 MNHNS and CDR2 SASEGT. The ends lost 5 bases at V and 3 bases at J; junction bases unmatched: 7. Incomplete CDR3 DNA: TGTGCCAGCAGTAAAGGGAGGGGAGTCTACGAG. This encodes CASSKGRGVYE. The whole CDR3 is CASSKGRGVYEQYF.

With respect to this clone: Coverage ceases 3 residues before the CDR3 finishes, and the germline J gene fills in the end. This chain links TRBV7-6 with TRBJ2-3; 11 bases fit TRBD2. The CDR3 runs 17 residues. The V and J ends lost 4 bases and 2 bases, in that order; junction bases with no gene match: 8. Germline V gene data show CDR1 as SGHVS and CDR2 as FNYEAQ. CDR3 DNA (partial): TGTGCCAGCAGCTCAGGGACTAGCGGCCTCTCCACAGATACG. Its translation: CASSSGTSGLSTDT. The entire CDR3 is CASSSGTSGLSTDTQYF.

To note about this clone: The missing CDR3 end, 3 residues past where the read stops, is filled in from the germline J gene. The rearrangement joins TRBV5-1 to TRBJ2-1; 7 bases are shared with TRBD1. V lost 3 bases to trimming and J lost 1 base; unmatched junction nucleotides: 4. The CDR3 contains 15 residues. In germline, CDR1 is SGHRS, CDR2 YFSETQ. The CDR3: CASSSSGQSYNEQFF. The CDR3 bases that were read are TGCGCCAGCAGCTCCTCGGGACAGTCCTACAATGAG.

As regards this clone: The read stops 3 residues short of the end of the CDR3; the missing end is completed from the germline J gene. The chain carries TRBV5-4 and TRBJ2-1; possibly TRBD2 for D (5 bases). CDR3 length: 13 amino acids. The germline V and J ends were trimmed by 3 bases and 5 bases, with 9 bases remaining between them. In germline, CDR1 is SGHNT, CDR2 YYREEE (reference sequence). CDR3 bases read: TGTGCCAGCAGCTCGGGTAGCGACAATGAG. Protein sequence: CASSSGSDNE. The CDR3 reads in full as CASSSGSDNEQFF.

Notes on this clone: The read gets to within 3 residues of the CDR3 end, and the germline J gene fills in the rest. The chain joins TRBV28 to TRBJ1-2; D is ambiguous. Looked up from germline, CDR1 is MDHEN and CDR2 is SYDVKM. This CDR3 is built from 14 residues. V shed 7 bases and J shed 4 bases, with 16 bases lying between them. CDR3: CASNSDSQAYGYTF. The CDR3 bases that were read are TGTGCCAGCAATTCGGACTCCCAGGCCTATGGC.

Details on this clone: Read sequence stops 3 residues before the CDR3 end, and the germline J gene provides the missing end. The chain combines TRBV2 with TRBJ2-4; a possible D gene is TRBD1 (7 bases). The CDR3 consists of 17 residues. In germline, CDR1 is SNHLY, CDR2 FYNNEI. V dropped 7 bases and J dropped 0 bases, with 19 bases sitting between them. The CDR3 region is CASTRDSPFVAKNIQYF. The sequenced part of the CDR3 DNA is TGTGCCAGCACGCGGGACAGCCCTTTTGTAGCCAAAAACATT.

The sequenced CDR3 bases are TGTGCCTGGGAAAGGGCAGGGGGCGGATCCCGATTTGGGACTGAA. This gives the protein CAWERAGGGSRFGTE. From start to end, the CDR3 is CAWERAGGGSRFGTEAFF. This sequence joins TRBV30 and TRBJ1-1, with 8 nucleotides matching TRBD1. The CDR3 end falls 3 residues outside the read, so it is completed with the germline J gene. In germline, CDR1 is GTSNPN, CDR2 SVGIG (reference sequence). This CDR3 region has 18 residues. The junction had 22 bases not matched to a gene; V was cut back by 5 bases and J by 5 bases.

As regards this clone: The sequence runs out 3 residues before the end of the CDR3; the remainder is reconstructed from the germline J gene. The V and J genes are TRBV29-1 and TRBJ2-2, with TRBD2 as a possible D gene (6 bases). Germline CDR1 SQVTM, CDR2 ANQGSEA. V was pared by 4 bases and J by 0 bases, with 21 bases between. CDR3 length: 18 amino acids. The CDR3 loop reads CSVVGGVSQASNTGELFF. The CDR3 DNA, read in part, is TGCAGCGTTGTCGGGGGTGTCTCGCAAGCTTCGAACACCGGGGAG.

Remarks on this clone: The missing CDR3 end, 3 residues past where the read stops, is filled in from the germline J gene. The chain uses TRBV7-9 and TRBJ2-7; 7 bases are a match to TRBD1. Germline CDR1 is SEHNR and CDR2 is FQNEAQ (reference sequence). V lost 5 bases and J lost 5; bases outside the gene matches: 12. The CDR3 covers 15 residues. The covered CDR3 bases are TGTGCCAGCAGCGTAGTCCTGGACGGACAGGACGAG. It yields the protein CASSVVLDGQDE. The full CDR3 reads CASSVVLDGQDEQYF. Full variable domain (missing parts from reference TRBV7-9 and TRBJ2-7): DTGVSQNPRHKITKRGQNVTFRCDPISEHNRLYWYRQTLGQGPEFLTYFQNEAQLEKSRLLSDRFSAERPKGSFSTLEIQRTEQGDSAMYLCASSVVLDGQDEQYFGPGTRLTVT.

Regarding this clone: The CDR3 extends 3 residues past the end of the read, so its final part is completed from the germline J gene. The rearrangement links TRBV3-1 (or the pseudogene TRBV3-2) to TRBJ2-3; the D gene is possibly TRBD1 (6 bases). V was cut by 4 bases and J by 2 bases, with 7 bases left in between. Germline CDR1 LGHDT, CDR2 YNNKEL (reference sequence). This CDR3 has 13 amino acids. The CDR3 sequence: CASSPGVTDTQYF. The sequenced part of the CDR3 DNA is TGTGCCAGCAGCCCAGGGGTCACAGATACG.

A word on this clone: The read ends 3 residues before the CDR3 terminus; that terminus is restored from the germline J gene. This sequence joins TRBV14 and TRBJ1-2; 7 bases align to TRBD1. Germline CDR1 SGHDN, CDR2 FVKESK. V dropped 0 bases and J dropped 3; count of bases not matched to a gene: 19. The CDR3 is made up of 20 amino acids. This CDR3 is CASSQDDTVGQADFYYGYTF. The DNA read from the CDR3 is TGTGCCAGCAGCCAAGACGATACCGTTGGACAGGCGGATTTTTACTATGGC.

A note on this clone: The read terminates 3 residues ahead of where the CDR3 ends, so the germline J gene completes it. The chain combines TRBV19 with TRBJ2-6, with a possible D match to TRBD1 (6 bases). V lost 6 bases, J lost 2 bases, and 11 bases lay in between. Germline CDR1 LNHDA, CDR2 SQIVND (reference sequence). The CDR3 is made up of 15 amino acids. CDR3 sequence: CASSRGSTGANVLTF. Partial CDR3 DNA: TGTGCCAGTAGCAGGGGCTCAACTGGGGCCAACGTC.

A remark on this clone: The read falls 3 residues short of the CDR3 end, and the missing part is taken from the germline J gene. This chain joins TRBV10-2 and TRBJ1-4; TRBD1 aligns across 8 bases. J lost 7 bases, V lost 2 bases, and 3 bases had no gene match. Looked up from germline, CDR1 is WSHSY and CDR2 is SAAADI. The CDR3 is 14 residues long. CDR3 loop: CASSEQGAREKLFF. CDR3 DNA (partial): TGCGCCAGCAGTGAGCAGGGGGCCCGTGAAAAA.

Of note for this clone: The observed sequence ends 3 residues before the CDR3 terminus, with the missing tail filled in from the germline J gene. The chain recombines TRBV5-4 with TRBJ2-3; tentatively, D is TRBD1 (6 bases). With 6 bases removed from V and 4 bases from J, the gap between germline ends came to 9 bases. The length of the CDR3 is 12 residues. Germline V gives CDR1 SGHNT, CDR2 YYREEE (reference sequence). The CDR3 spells CASKGVPDTQYF. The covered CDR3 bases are TGTGCCAGCAAGGGGGTCCCAGATACG.

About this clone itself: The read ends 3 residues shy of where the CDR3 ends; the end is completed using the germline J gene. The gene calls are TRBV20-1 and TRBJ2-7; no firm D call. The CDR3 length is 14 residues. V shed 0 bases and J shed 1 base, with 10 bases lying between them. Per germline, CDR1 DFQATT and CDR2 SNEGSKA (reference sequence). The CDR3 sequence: CSARDSVFSYEQYF. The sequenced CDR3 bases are TGCAGTGCTAGAGATTCAGTCTTTTCCTACGAG.

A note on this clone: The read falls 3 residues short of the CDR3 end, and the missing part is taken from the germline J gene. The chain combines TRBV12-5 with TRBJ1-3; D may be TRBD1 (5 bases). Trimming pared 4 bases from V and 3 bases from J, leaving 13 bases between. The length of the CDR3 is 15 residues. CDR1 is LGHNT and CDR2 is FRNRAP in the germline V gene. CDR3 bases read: TGTGCTAGTGGTTGGGAGGGGAGGAATGGAAACACC. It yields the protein CASGWEGRNGNT. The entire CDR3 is CASGWEGRNGNTIYF.

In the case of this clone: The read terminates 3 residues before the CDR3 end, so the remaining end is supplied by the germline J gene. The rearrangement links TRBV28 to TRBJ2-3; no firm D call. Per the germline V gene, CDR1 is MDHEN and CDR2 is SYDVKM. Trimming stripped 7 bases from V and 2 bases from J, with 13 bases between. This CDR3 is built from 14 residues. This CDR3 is CASKKLAVTDTQYF. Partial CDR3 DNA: TGTGCCAGCAAAAAGTTGGCCGTCACAGATACG.